Presented here are 3 T cell receptor beta chains from one specimen sequenced in a study of shared clonotypes between healthy human individuals. The data were produced by immunoSEQ multiplex PCR, yet TCRdb's version contains in-frame clones alone and is incomplete. The sample yields about 1 million clones, approximately 68% seen once. Source material: memory CD4+ T cells sorted from blood. Documented subset: CD45RA-negative fraction. The receptors were gathered from a man in his late teens or twenties in good health.

Note on this clone: The same CDR3 is also encoded by other DNA sequences in this sample. The chain recombines TRBV11-2 with TRBJ2-1, with D unclear. Trimming pared 0 bases from V and 0 bases from J, leaving 6 bases between. CDR1 is SGHAT, CDR2 FQNNGV, per germline. The CDR3 runs 15 residues. CDR3 sequence reads: CASSLDRSSYNEQFF. The CDR3 DNA reads TGTGCCAGCAGCTTAGATCGGTCCTCCTACAATGAGCAGTTCTTC.

About this clone: In the same sample, other DNA sequences code for this CDR3. The genes are TRBV2 and TRBJ1-2, with no clear D. CDR3 length equals 13 residues. V lost 7 bases and J 1 base, leaving 10 bases between the germline ends. Germline V gene lookup returns CDR1 SNHLY and CDR2 FYNNEI. CDR3 in amino acids: CASNLDGNYGYTF. The CDR3 region has the DNA TGTGCCAGCAATTTGGACGGTAACTATGGCTACACCTTC.

This clone was counted only a few times. The chain uses TRBV5-1 and TRBJ1-1; no firm D call. The CDR3 has 13 amino acids. V lost 3 bases, J lost 3 bases, and 9 bases lay in between. The germline V gene has CDR1 SGHRS and CDR2 YFSETQ. CDR3 DNA sequence: TGCGCCAGCAGCTCAACAGTTCACACTGAAGCTTTCTTT. This encodes CASSSTVHTEAFF.